The text below deals with one T cell receptor beta chain. What it recognizes is unknown. The data were produced by immunoSEQ multiplex PCR, yet TCRdb's version contains in-frame clones alone and is incomplete. The sample yields some 2,400,000 clones, approximately 94% seen once. The sample comes from a study of shared clonotypes between healthy human individuals. Study-wide results and limits: The study sampled only blood, and tissue repertoires likely differ. It was observed that roughly 5.4% of naive CD4 clonotypes were shared across four donors.

Germline CDR1 reads SGHRS; CDR2 reads YFSETQ. Trimming removed 7 bases from V and 0 bases from J, with 11 bases in between. The CDR3 length is 14 residues. This chain connects TRBV5-1 to TRBJ2-1; D tentatively fits TRBD1 or TRBD2 (5 bases each). This TCR was sampled from a man aged 18 to 35 in good health. Sequenced input: naive CD4+ T cells sorted from blood. Indicated subset: CD45RA+ positively selected. CDR3: CASGDESSYNEQFF. DNA for the CDR3: TGCGCCAGCGGGGACGAGAGCTCCTACAATGAGCAGTTCTTC.